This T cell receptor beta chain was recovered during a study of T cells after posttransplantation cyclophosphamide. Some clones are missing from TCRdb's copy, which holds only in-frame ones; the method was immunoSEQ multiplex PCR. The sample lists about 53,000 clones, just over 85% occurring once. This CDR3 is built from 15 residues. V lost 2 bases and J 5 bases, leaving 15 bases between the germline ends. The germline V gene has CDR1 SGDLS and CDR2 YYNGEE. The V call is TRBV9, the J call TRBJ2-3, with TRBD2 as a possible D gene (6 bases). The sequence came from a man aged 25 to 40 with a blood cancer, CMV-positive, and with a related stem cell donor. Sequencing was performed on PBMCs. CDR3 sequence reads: CASSVSGSRGDTQYF. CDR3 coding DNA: TGTGCCAGCAGCGTTTCCGGGAGTCGGGGAGATACGCAGTATTTT.